These T cell receptor beta chains were read from a single sample in a study of cytomegalovirus exposure and HLA in healthy donors. Generated by immunoSEQ multiplex PCR, the TCRdb table keeps only in-frame clones and is missing some. This sample yields 100,000 to 150,000 clones, of which 70% to 85% are seen a single time; more than 0.9% belongs to the top ten. The sequencing input was PBMCs. These receptors were obtained from a boy between 10 and 17 years old in good health and CMV-seronegative. Each CDR3 is given with its conserved first and last residue. Each record gives: V gene, J gene, clone size, D gene, CDR3 protein, CDR3 DNA. The D gene is left open where the match is weak. Rows give clone size only sometimes, using once, few, many, or a class for an expanded clone.

V gene: TRBV6-5
J gene: TRBJ1-2
clone size: -
D gene: -
CDR3 protein: CASSYDRTDLYGYTF
CDR3 DNA: TGTGCCAGCAGTTACGACAGGACAGACCTCTATGGCTACACCTTC

V gene: TRBV29-1
J gene: TRBJ2-7
clone size: few
D gene: -
CDR3 protein: CSVEDTYEQYF
CDR3 DNA: TGCAGCGTTGAAGATACCTACGAGCAGTACTTC

V gene: TRBV5-1
J gene: TRBJ2-7
clone size: once
D gene: TRBD1
CDR3 protein: CASSLGGPGQGYEQYF
CDR3 DNA: TGCGCCAGCAGCTTGGGCGGCCCGGGACAGGGCTACGAGCAGTACTTC

V gene: TRBV29-1
J gene: TRBJ2-7
clone size: -
D gene: -
CDR3 protein: CSAILDPVRSYEQYF
CDR3 DNA: TGCAGCGCCATACTAGATCCAGTGAGGTCCTACGAGCAGTACTTC

V gene: TRBV30
J gene: TRBJ2-7
clone size: -
D gene: TRBD2
CDR3 protein: CASGSGGYEQYF
CDR3 DNA: TGTGCCTCTGGGTCGGGGGGTTACGAGCAGTACTTC

V gene: TRBV11-3
J gene: TRBJ2-1
clone size: -
D gene: TRBD1
CDR3 protein: CASSLEGQGGLNEQFF
CDR3 DNA: TGTGCCAGCAGCTTAGAAGGACAGGGGGGGTTGAATGAGCAGTTCTTC

V gene: TRBV11-2
J gene: TRBJ2-5
clone size: -
D gene: TRBD1
CDR3 protein: CASSSTQKDRVVGTQYF
CDR3 DNA: TGTGCCAGCAGCTCGACCCAAAAAGACAGGGTGGTCGGGACCCAGTACTTC

V gene: TRBV5-1
J gene: TRBJ2-7
clone size: -
D gene: -
CDR3 protein: CASSSSPPLYEQYF
CDR3 DNA: TGCGCCAGCAGCTCGTCCCCCCCACTCTACGAGCAGTACTTC

V gene: TRBV7-2
J gene: TRBJ2-7
clone size: -
D gene: -
CDR3 protein: CASSLVGIEGVEQYF
CDR3 DNA: TGTGCCAGCAGCTTAGTCGGGATAGAAGGAGTCGAGCAGTACTTC

V gene: TRBV29-1
J gene: TRBJ1-2
clone size: few
D gene: -
CDR3 protein: CSVTGDDYGYTF
CDR3 DNA: TGCAGCGTTACGGGGGATGACTATGGCTACACCTTC

V gene: TRBV7-2
J gene: TRBJ2-7
clone size: once
D gene: TRBD1
CDR3 protein: CASSWGTGDYEQYF
CDR3 DNA: TGTGCCAGCAGCTGGGGGACAGGGGACTACGAGCAGTACTTC

V gene: TRBV11-3
J gene: TRBJ2-5
clone size: -
D gene: -
CDR3 protein: CASSLVQGRLGETQYF
CDR3 DNA: TGTGCCAGCAGCTTAGTGCAGGGGCGGTTGGGAGAGACCCAGTACTTC

V gene: TRBV2
J gene: TRBJ2-1
clone size: -
D gene: -
CDR3 protein: CASREVAGDDEQFF
CDR3 DNA: TGTGCCAGCAGAGAGGTCGCGGGCGACGACGAGCAGTTCTTC

V gene: TRBV5-1
J gene: TRBJ2-7
clone size: -
D gene: TRBD2
CDR3 protein: CASSLVLAGTYEQYF
CDR3 DNA: TGCGCCAGCAGCTTGGTATTAGCGGGCACCTACGAGCAGTACTTC

V gene: TRBV10-1
J gene: TRBJ2-1
clone size: few
D gene: TRBD2
CDR3 protein: CAMWEREVYEQFF
CDR3 DNA: TGCGCCATGTGGGAGCGGGAGGTTTATGAGCAGTTCTTC

V gene: TRBV7-3
J gene: TRBJ2-2
clone size: -
D gene: -
CDR3 protein: CASSFMGQGGELFF
CDR3 DNA: TGTGCCAGCAGCTTTATGGGGCAAGGCGGGGAGCTGTTTTTT